This T cell receptor (beta chain) was sequenced during a study of blood T cells in healthy people across ages. Study-level findings and limits: Higher naive T cell percentage went strongly together with higher TCR beta diversity.

This clonotype was counted ten times or more. Its specificity is not known. Alongside a J-beta primer mix, a sample-barcoded 5' primer served in a second PCR lasting roughly 6 to 11 cycles. The authors tagged each cDNA molecule using a template-switch adaptor with 12 random nucleotides. TCRdb recomputed calls from the 5' RACE reads with MiXCR, one row per CDR3 protein. The data show some 690,000 distinct CDR3 sequences, with 22% seen just once and roughly 22% held by the top ten. Germline V gene sequence: CDR1 SGHTA, CDR2 FQGNSA. The V and J ends lost 3 bases and 2 bases respectively, with 10 bases between them. The length of the CDR3 is 14 residues. PBMCs, at least 6.5 million per sample, were isolated. Every sample gave at least 5 micrograms of total RNA when it was extracted.

The sample comprised blood. The origin of this receptor is a man in his sixties or seventies in good health. V and J are TRBV7-2 and TRBJ2-5, with D possibly being TRBD1 or TRBD2 (5 bases each). CDR3 loop: CASSLTGLQETQYF. The CDR3, as DNA: TGTGCCAGCAGCTTGACGGGGCTGCAAGAGACCCAGTACTTC. Looking up the rest from reference TRBV7-2 and TRBJ2-5 gives the full variable domain: GAGVSQSPSNKVTEKGKDVELRCDPISGHTALYWYRQSLGQGLEFLIYFQGNSAPDKSGLPSDRFSAERTGGSVSTLTIQRTQQEDSAVYLCASSLTGLQETQYFGPGTRLLVL.